This record covers a single T cell receptor (beta chain). Assay used: immunoSEQ multiplex PCR; TCRdb lists only in-frame clones, some missing. The sample shows approximately 210,000 clones, around 84% of them seen only once. Germline V gene data show CDR1 as SGHAT and CDR2 as FQDESV (reference sequence). The CDR3 has 14 amino acids. With V trimmed by 3 bases and J by 8 bases, 2 bases remained unmatched. The data derive from a study of blood T cell repertoires in COVID-19. Turning to the study itself: In each case, the material was cDNA or gDNA derived from T cells, B-cell-depleted T cells, or PBMCs.

The sample taken for sequencing was peripheral blood. The receptor was isolated from a human donor in a cohort sampled during active COVID-19. The chain recombines TRBV11-1 with TRBJ2-1; 12 bases are a match to TRBD2. DNA for the CDR3: TGTGCCAGCAGCTTGACTAGCGGGGGATATGAGCAGTTCTTC. Protein: CASSLTSGGYEQFF.